The 10 T cell receptor beta chains presented below share a single source sample, sequenced in a study of T-cell memory formation after mild COVID-19. TCRdb reanalysed the 5' RACE reads using MiXCR and keeps one entry per CDR3 protein. The sample records a few hundred thousand distinct CDR3 sequences, around a sixth being singletons. Input material: PBMCs or a T cell subset sorted from them (not recorded which). The receptors here all came from a man younger than 35 who had mild COVID-19 (a few samples of this study predate the infection). Cell type and time point are not known.

V is TRBV7-9 and J is TRBJ1-3; a weak D match, TRBD1 (6 bases). CDR3 size: 15 residues. In germline, CDR1 is SEHNR, CDR2 FQNEAQ (reference sequence). V was cut by 7 bases and J by 4 bases, with 17 bases left in between. The CDR3 DNA sequence: TGTGCCAGCACCTCCGGTTCAGGGACAGGAAACACCATATATTTT. It translates to CASTSGSGTGNTIYF.

The table lists this clonotype with a few counts. This chain connects TRBV6-2 or TRBV6-3 to TRBJ1-1; D call uncertain. CDR1 is MNHEY, CDR2 SVGEGT, per germline. The CDR3 is made up of 13 amino acids. V shed 6 bases and J shed 4 bases, with 12 bases lying between them. CDR3 amino acids: CASSYDIFTEAFF. The CDR3 DNA sequence: TGTGCCAGCAGCTACGACATATTCACTGAAGCTTTCTTT.

V usage is TRBV12-3 or TRBV12-4 and J usage is TRBJ2-1, with D hard to call. The CDR3 is made up of 13 amino acids. V was pared by 1 base and J by 6 bases, with 7 bases between. CDR3: CASSLGAANEQFF. For the CDR3, the DNA is TGTGCCAGCAGTTTAGGCGCAGCCAATGAGCAGTTCTTC.

The chain is built from TRBV12-3 or TRBV12-4 and TRBJ1-2; no definite D call. This CDR3 region has 14 residues. Trimming took off 0 bases at V and 8 bases at J, with 13 bases between the two ends. CDR3 in DNA: TGTGCCAGCAGTTTAGCTGACCCTGAGTCGGGCTACACCTTC. It codes for CASSLADPESGYTF.

This clonotype was picked up a small number of times. This chain uses TRBV6-1 with TRBJ2-5; TRBD1 or TRBD2 may be the D gene (6 bases each). Per germline, CDR1 MNHNS and CDR2 SASEGT. V gave up 2 bases and J gave up 1 base, with 8 bases separating them. This CDR3 comprises 14 residues. CDR3 sequence reads: CASSERGPQETQYF. As DNA, the CDR3 is TGTGCCAGCAGTGAACGGGGGCCCCAAGAGACCCAGTACTTC.

CDR3 region: CASRPYEQYV. Here the CDR3 DNA reads TGTGCCAGCAGACCCTACGAGCAGTACGTC. The rearrangement joins TRBV7-4 to TRBJ2-7; D unclear. V lost 6 bases and J lost 2, with 2 bases in between. This CDR3 is built from 10 residues. Germline lookup yields CDR1 SGHVT and CDR2 SQSDAQ.

This clonotype was counted a few times. The V gene is TRBV7-9, the J gene TRBJ2-7, with 10 bases that match TRBD2. This CDR3 has 12 residues. The J segment lost 11 bases and the V segment lost 4 bases, leaving 5 bases of the junction unmatched. CDR1 is SEHNR and CDR2 is FQNEAQ in the germline V gene (reference sequence). This CDR3 reads CASSSGTSVEYV. Here the CDR3 DNA reads TGTGCCAGCAGCTCCGGGACTAGCGTAGAGTACGTC.

There are a few counts of this clonotype. The J gene is TRBJ1-4, the V gene TRBV7-2; D ambiguous. The CDR3 contains 13 residues. Germline values: CDR1 SGHTA, CDR2 FQGNSA. The V gene lost 5 bases and the J gene lost 6 bases, with 10 bases spanning the gap. The CDR3 coding sequence is TGTGCCAGCAGCATAGACCGTTATGAAAAACTGTTTTTT. It yields the protein CASSIDRYEKLFF.

The chain's CDR3 is CASSLAGWQGGYF. CDR3 in DNA: TGTGCCAGCAGCTTAGCCGGCTGGCAGGGGGGGTACTTC. The chain joins TRBV7-2 to TRBJ2-5, with D possibly matching TRBD1 (7 bases). V was trimmed by 0 bases and J by 13 bases, leaving 15 bases between them. Germline V gives CDR1 SGHTA, CDR2 FQGNSA. This CDR3 has 13 amino acids.

A word on this clonotype: A much larger clone sits a single nucleotide away, making a read error possible. The gene calls are TRBV15 and TRBJ1-1; D is ambiguous. The V gene lost 5 bases and the J gene lost 1 base, with 2 bases spanning the gap. The CDR3 totals 11 residues. Germline assignment: CDR1 LNHNV and CDR2 YYDKDF (reference sequence). The CDR3 spells CATSRNTEAFF. CDR3 in DNA: TGTGCCACCAGCCGGAACACTGAAGCTTTCTTT.